Shown below are 32 T cell receptor beta chains from a single sample sequenced in a study of vaccination and CD4 T cells after COVID-19. Which antigens these TCRs recognize remains unknown. The treatment was: 10-day PBMC culture with coronavirus spike peptide pools or control peptides (ViraFEST assay). Sequenced with the Oncomine TCR Beta short-read assay was DNA taken from cultured CD4+ T cells. TCRdb reanalysed the PCR reads using MiXCR and keeps one entry per CDR3 protein. The table records roughly 13,000 distinct CDR3 sequences, 60% to 70% of them present only once. The sequenced material came from CD4+ T cells from blood, cultured in vitro. The receptors come from a human donor who had recovered from COVID-19.

A few counts support this clonotype. V usage is TRBV6-1 and J usage is TRBJ1-2; D might be TRBD1 (6 bases). The CDR3 contains 15 residues. Germline values: CDR1 MNHNS, CDR2 SASEGT. V lost 0 bases and J lost 4, with 12 bases in between. The CDR3: CASSEATGDSYGYTF. The CDR3 DNA reads as TGTGCCAGCAGTGAAGCGACAGGAGACTCCTATGGCTACACCTTC.

This clonotype was seen a handful of times. The rearrangement joins TRBV7-6 to TRBJ1-1, with D perhaps matching TRBD1 (6 bases). This CDR3 has 14 residues. The V end was cut by 10 bases, the J end by 0 bases, with 15 bases between. CDR1 and CDR2 (germline): SGHVS, FNYEAQ. The CDR3 loop is CATDKQGLNTEAFF. The CDR3 DNA is TGTGCCACCGATAAACAGGGACTGAACACTGAAGCTTTCTTT.

The V gene is TRBV20-1, the J gene TRBJ2-7; D may be TRBD2 (5 bases). Trimming pared 4 bases from V and 0 bases from J, leaving 10 bases between. There are 13 residues in the CDR3. CDR1 DFQATT and CDR2 SNEGSKA come from the germline V gene (reference sequence). CDR3 in amino acids: CSATGTSSYEQYF. CDR3 coding DNA: TGCAGTGCTACAGGTACTAGCTCCTACGAGCAGTACTTC.

This clonotype was observed a few times. J is TRBJ2-7 and V is TRBV7-2; either TRBD1 or TRBD2 may fit D (5 bases each). This CDR3 comprises 13 residues. Per the germline V gene, CDR1 is SGHTA and CDR2 is FQGNSA. With 6 bases removed from V and 6 bases from J, the gap between germline ends came to 15 bases. The CDR3: CASSSGPLGEQYF. The CDR3 DNA reads as TGTGCCAGCAGTTCGGGACCGCTCGGCGAGCAGTACTTC.

The rearrangement joins TRBV7-9 to TRBJ2-2, with D unresolved. CDR1 SEHNR and CDR2 FQNEAQ come from the germline V gene (reference sequence). V lost 1 base to trimming and J lost 7 bases, with 7 bases between them. This CDR3 has 13 amino acids. Written as DNA, the CDR3 is TGTGCCAGCAGCTTAGGGGATCACGGGGAGCTGTTTTTT. This sequence encodes CASSLGDHGELFF.

The rearrangement joins TRBV12-3 or TRBV12-4 to TRBJ1-1, with 8 bases lining up with TRBD1. With 5 bases clipped from V and 4 bases from J, the junction kept 9 bases outside the gene matches. The CDR3 is 15 amino acids. The CDR3 nucleotides are TGTGCCAGCAGTCCCGGACAGGGCGGGGGCACTGAAGCTTTCTTT. Protein product: CASSPGQGGGTEAFF.

V is TRBV19 and J is TRBJ2-7, with D uncertain. The CDR3 covers 15 residues. Germline values: CDR1 LNHDA, CDR2 SQIVND (reference sequence). V shed 8 bases and J shed 0 bases, with 17 bases lying between them. The CDR3 is CASGPDGSLSYEQYF. CDR3 DNA: TGTGCCAGTGGTCCCGACGGCTCTCTCTCCTACGAGCAGTACTTC.

This chain uses TRBV12-3 or TRBV12-4 with TRBJ2-1, with D unclear. Trimming pared 3 bases from V and 5 bases from J, leaving 11 bases between. CDR3 length: 14 residues. The CDR3 here is CASSFGSEDNEQFF. The CDR3 DNA follows: TGTGCCAGCAGTTTCGGGTCTGAAGACAATGAGCAGTTCTTC.

This clonotype has just a few counts. The chain couples TRBV19 to TRBJ2-2; D is unresolved. V lost 5 bases, J lost 2 bases, and 3 bases lay in between. From germline, CDR1 is LNHDA and CDR2 SQIVND (reference sequence). This CDR3 region has 12 residues. The CDR3 spells CASSLNTGELFF. The DNA of the CDR3 is TGTGCCAGTAGTCTAAACACCGGGGAGCTGTTTTTT.

The chain uses TRBV28 and TRBJ1-5; 9 bases are a match to TRBD1. Trimming cost V 7 bases and J 6 bases; bases outside gene matches: 7. The CDR3 loop spans 14 amino acids. Germline CDR1 is MDHEN and CDR2 is SYDVKM. CDR3 nucleotide sequence: TGTGCCAGCATCCCCGGGACAGGGAGTCAGCCCCAGCATTTT. This gives the protein CASIPGTGSQPQHF.

This clonotype is labeled medium-sized (0.01 to 0.1%). The J gene is TRBJ1-2, the V gene TRBV30; TRBD1 matches at 7 bases. This CDR3 region has 14 residues. V lost 1 base, J lost 8 bases, and 10 bases stayed unmatched. Germline V lookup: CDR1 GTSNPN, CDR2 SVGIG (reference sequence). CDR3 bases: TGTGCCTGGAGTGAGGGGGCGCGGGTATGGGGCTACACCTTC. Protein sequence: CAWSEGARVWGYTF.

The rearrangement joins TRBV5-4 to TRBJ1-2; D is perhaps TRBD1 (5 bases). The ends were cut back, 4 bases at V and 8 bases at J, with 18 bases in the middle. The CDR3 is made up of 14 amino acids. Germline-derived CDR1 and CDR2 are SGHNT and YYREEE (reference sequence). Written as DNA, the CDR3 is TGTGCCAGCAGCAAGCTAGGGGCGCTGGAGGGCTACACCTTC. This sequence encodes CASSKLGALEGYTF.

A few counts support this clonotype. The chain couples TRBV20-1 to TRBJ2-7; 13 nucleotides line up with TRBD2. V trimming: 5 bases; J trimming: 3 bases; junction bases outside the gene matches: 4. The CDR3 extends over 14 amino acids. In germline, CDR1 is DFQATT, CDR2 SNEGSKA (reference sequence). CDR3 amino acids: CSAPRTSGGYEQYF. The CDR3 nucleotides are TGCAGTGCTCCCAGGACTAGCGGGGGCTACGAGCAGTACTTC.

This clonotype was seen only once. The chain couples TRBV7-6 to TRBJ1-6; a weak D match, TRBD1 (6 bases). V lost 2 bases and J 13 bases, leaving 18 bases between the germline ends. Per germline, CDR1 SGHVS and CDR2 FNYEAQ. The CDR3 totals 15 residues. CDR3 sequence reads: CASSLTGGGAGPLHF. CDR3 in DNA: TGTGCCAGCAGCTTAACCGGGGGGGGCGCAGGTCCCCTCCACTTT.

The rearrangement uses TRBV7-2 and TRBJ2-3, with unresolved D. The CDR3 consists of 12 residues. Germline CDR1 reads SGHTA; CDR2 reads FQGNSA. The V end was cut by 4 bases, the J end by 6 bases, with 8 bases between. The CDR3 region is CASSSALDTQYF. The CDR3 DNA reads as TGTGCCAGCAGCTCGGCTCTTGATACGCAGTATTTT.

This chain joins TRBV28 and TRBJ2-7, with D perhaps being TRBD1 or TRBD2 (7 bases each). V gave up 6 bases and J gave up 7 bases, with 19 bases separating them. The germline V gene encodes CDR1 MDHEN and CDR2 SYDVKM. This CDR3 is built from 14 residues. CDR3 nucleotides: TGTGCCAGCAGCGAGCTAGACAGGGAGGGTGAGCAGTACTTC. It is translated as CASSELDREGEQYF.

The chain employs TRBV27 and TRBJ2-1; 11 bases map to TRBD2. V was pared by 0 bases and J by 6 bases, with 7 bases of the junction left unmatched. This CDR3 contains 17 residues. CDR1 is MNHEY and CDR2 is SMNVEV in the germline V gene (reference sequence). CDR3 bases: TGTGCCAGCAGTTTATCGATAAGACTAGCGGGATTCAATGAGCAGTTCTTC. Translating gives CASSLSIRLAGFNEQFF.

V usage is TRBV6-1 and J usage is TRBJ1-5, with a tentative D call TRBD1 (5 bases). Germline V gene sequence: CDR1 MNHNS, CDR2 SASEGT. The CDR3 spans 14 residues. Trimming shortened V by 8 bases and J by 8 bases, and 19 bases separated the two germline ends. The CDR3 loop reads CASSASTLGEPQHF. CDR3 coding DNA: TGTGCCAGCTCGGCTTCGACCCTAGGGGAGCCCCAGCATTTT.

This clonotype has just one count. The CDR3, as DNA: TGTGCCAGAGAAGCGGGAGTTATAAATACGCAGTATTTT. Its protein is CAREAGVINTQYF. This chain connects TRBV28 to TRBJ2-3, with 8 nucleotides matching TRBD2. V shed 9 bases, J shed 7 bases, and the junction held 9 bases outside the gene matches. CDR1 and CDR2 from the germline V gene are MDHEN and SYDVKM. The length of the CDR3 is 13 residues.

The chain joins TRBV20-1 to TRBJ1-1, with D unresolved. V shed 3 bases and J shed 6 bases, with 11 bases lying between them. Germline loops: CDR1 DFQATT, CDR2 SNEGSKA (reference sequence). This CDR3 is 12 amino acids long. The CDR3 DNA reads TGCAGTGCTAGTTATCAGGTTTCTGAAGCTTTCTTT. Amino acids: CSASYQVSEAFF.

The rearrangement links TRBV20-1 to TRBJ1-6; D uncertain. CDR3 length equals 14 residues. CDR1 is DFQATT, CDR2 SNEGSKA, per germline (reference sequence). The V and J ends lost 3 bases and 9 bases respectively, with 15 bases between them. The CDR3 loop is CSASNPFSSSPLHF. CDR3 bases: TGCAGTGCTAGTAACCCCTTTAGTAGTTCACCCCTCCACTTT.

This clonotype has just a few counts. V gene TRBV20-1 combines with J gene TRBJ2-1, with D possibly TRBD2 on 6 matching bases. Trimming shortened V by 0 bases and J by 4 bases, and 13 bases separated the two germline ends. CDR3 length: 15 amino acids. Germline values: CDR1 DFQATT, CDR2 SNEGSKA (reference sequence). CDR3 region: CSARDQLASYNEQFF. The CDR3 DNA reads TGCAGTGCTAGAGATCAACTAGCAAGTTACAATGAGCAGTTCTTC.

This clonotype was recorded a few times. Mismatch with germline at one junction end may stem from a read error. The rearrangement uses TRBV6-5 and TRBJ2-3; D possibly corresponds to TRBD2 (6 bases). Germline V gene lookup returns CDR1 MNHEY and CDR2 SVGAGI. The CDR3 is 15 amino acids. The CDR3 spells CASSYSLASKDTQYF. CDR3 in DNA: TGTGCCAGCAGTTACTCGCTAGCGAGCAAAGATACGCAGTATTTT.

This clonotype has more than one count but fewer than ten. J is TRBJ1-1 and V is TRBV28; no clear D. The CDR3 extends over 15 amino acids. The ends were cut back, 2 bases at V and 0 bases at J, with 10 bases in the middle. Germline-derived CDR1 and CDR2 are MDHEN and SYDVKM. CDR3 loop: CASSLLQSMNTEAFF. DNA of the CDR3: TGTGCCAGCAGTTTACTCCAGAGCATGAACACTGAAGCTTTCTTT.

The J gene is TRBJ2-1, the V gene TRBV7-2; D not resolved. Germline V gene sequence: CDR1 SGHTA, CDR2 FQGNSA. The CDR3 is 13 residues long. V was cut by 2 bases and J by 10 bases, with 12 bases left in between. The CDR3 coding sequence is TGTGCCAGCAGCTTATCGATAACCTCAGAGCAGTTCTTC. This sequence encodes CASSLSITSEQFF. The variable domain in full, with the rest retrieved from reference TRBV7-2 and TRBJ2-1, is GAGVSQSPSNKVTEKGKDVELRCDPISGHTALYWYRQSLGQGLEFLIYFQGNSAPDKSGLPSDRFSAERTGGSVSTLTIQRTQQEDSAVYLCASSLSITSEQFFGPGTRLTVL.

The genes are TRBV27 and TRBJ1-5; possibly TRBD1 for D (5 bases). Looked up from germline, CDR1 is MNHEY and CDR2 is SMNVEV (reference sequence). The CDR3 runs 15 residues. Between the trimmed V and J ends, which lost 8 bases and 0 bases, there was a span of 14 bases. The DNA for the CDR3 is TGTGCCAGCGCCTCCTCGGGACTTAGCAATCAGCCCCAGCATTTT. Protein product: CASASSGLSNQPQHF.

The chain is built from TRBV19 and TRBJ2-5; 7 bases agree with TRBD1. CDR3 size: 15 residues. Germline CDR1 and CDR2: LNHDA and SQIVND (reference sequence). V lost 6 bases, J lost 1 base, and 8 bases stayed unmatched. Written as DNA, the CDR3 is TGTGCCAGTAGGACCCGGGGACAGCTCCAAGAGACCCAGTACTTC. Translating it yields CASRTRGQLQETQYF.

This clonotype was seen only a few times. The chain recombines TRBV27 with TRBJ2-7; no clear D. CDR1 and CDR2 (germline): MNHEY, SMNVEV (reference sequence). Trimming took 3 bases from V and 3 from J, leaving 15 bases between them. The CDR3 consists of 15 residues. As DNA, the CDR3 is TGTGCCAGCAGTTTCGTGTCCCTATTGGGCTACGAGCAGTACTTC. Protein sequence: CASSFVSLLGYEQYF.

The CDR3 DNA is TGTGCCAGCGGATCTATTAGGGGGGCGCAAGGACACGAGCAGTACTTC. It codes for CASGSIRGAQGHEQYF. J is TRBJ2-7 and V is TRBV27; D may correspond to TRBD1 or TRBD2 (6 bases each). The CDR3 has 16 residues. The germline gives CDR1 MNHEY, CDR2 SMNVEV (reference sequence). The ends were cut back, 8 bases at V and 5 bases at J, with 25 bases in the middle.

The chain combines TRBV6-1 with TRBJ2-1; D perhaps matches TRBD1 (6 bases). This CDR3 comprises 15 residues. Germline CDR1 is MNHNS and CDR2 is SASEGT. Trimming took 2 bases from V and 6 from J, leaving 14 bases between them. CDR3 amino acids: CASSEIGGTGNEQFF. As DNA, the CDR3 is TGTGCCAGCAGTGAAATAGGGGGAACTGGCAATGAGCAGTTCTTC.

In this sample, this clonotype turned up a few times. The V call is TRBV15, the J call TRBJ1-4; 10 nucleotides agree with TRBD1. V trimming: 0 bases; J trimming: 15 bases; junction bases outside the gene matches: 4. The CDR3 sequence is 13 residues long. The V gene's germline CDR1 is LNHNV and CDR2 YYDKDF (reference sequence). The CDR3 protein is CATSRDLGQGMFF. CDR3 in DNA: TGTGCCACCAGCAGAGATCTGGGACAGGGGATGTTTTTT.

The chain couples TRBV18 to TRBJ2-7, with 7 bases matching TRBD2. Germline CDR1 and CDR2: KGHSH and LQKENI. Trimming took 3 bases from V and 5 from J; bases not matched to a gene: 7. This CDR3 comprises 14 residues. DNA of the CDR3: TGTGCCAGCTCACCGAGACTAGCCTTAGACGAGCAGTACTTC. The encoded protein is CASSPRLALDEQYF.